One sample yielded the 27 T cell receptor beta chains listed below, sequenced in a study of regulatory T cells in long-lasting Graves disease. Time point specified: newly diagnosed GD, antithyroid drugs for less than 3 months. PBMC-derived RNA was used for the TCR library. In building TCR beta libraries, iRepertoire HTBI primers were used together with Arm-PCR of CDR3 regions. Via MiXCR, TCRdb re-called the multiplex PCR reads, giving one row per CDR3 protein. This sample carries approximately 460,000 distinct CDR3 sequences, about 17% of them seen once, and the ten largest clones take about 10%. The same specimen was also included in a second study, on T cells in Graves' hyperthyroidism and ophthalmopathy.

The specimen was peripheral blood mononuclear cells (PBMCs), collected at new diagnosis, from a patient treated with antithyroid drugs. These receptors originate from a woman in her 30s with Graves disease.

Worth noting for this clonotype: A much larger clone differs from this one at a single base, so this may be a read error. Here the CDR3 omits its conserved ending phenylalanine or tryptophan, so a read error is the likely source. V gene TRBV15 combines with J gene TRBJ2-1; TRBD2 agrees at 12 bases. CDR3 length: 21 amino acids. Per the germline V gene, CDR1 is LNHNV and CDR2 is YYDKDF (reference sequence). V shed 0 bases and J 3 bases; nucleotides not matched to a gene: 15. CDR3 in amino acids: CATSRDREGQTSGSFYNEQFL. CDR3 coding DNA: TGTGCCACCAGCAGAGATAGAGAGGGACAGACTAGCGGGAGTTTCTACAATGAGCAGTTCCTC.

This clonotype was seen repeatedly, ten times or more. V and J are TRBV6-2 or TRBV6-3 and TRBJ2-3; possibly TRBD2 for D (5 bases). The CDR3 contains 15 residues. CDR1 is MNHEY and CDR2 is SVGEGT in the germline V gene. Trimming took 2 bases from V and 6 from J, leaving 15 bases between them. CDR3 amino acids: CASSYTEPGWDTQYF. CDR3 DNA sequence: TGTGCCAGCAGTTACACCGAGCCGGGATGGGATACGCAGTATTTT.

This clonotype appeared a few times. CDR3 in amino acids: CATSRDLGNQPQHF. The CDR3 DNA is TGTGCCACCAGCAGAGATCTGGGCAATCAGCCCCAGCATTTT. The gene calls are TRBV15 and TRBJ1-5, with unresolved D. From germline, CDR1 is LNHNV and CDR2 YYDKDF (reference sequence). Trimming cost V 0 bases and J 2 bases, with 5 bases left between them. The CDR3 sequence is 14 residues long.

This clonotype occurred many times. This chain connects TRBV5-1 to TRBJ1-2, with D tentatively TRBD1 (5 bases). Trimming left V 0 bases short and J 6 bases short, with 18 bases between. The CDR3 extends over 16 amino acids. Germline CDR1 SGHRS, CDR2 YFSETQ. The CDR3 here is CASSLEPRGSRDGYTF. CDR3 bases: TGCGCCAGCAGCTTGGAGCCTCGGGGGTCTCGAGATGGCTACACCTTC.

This rearrangement joins TRBV19 to TRBJ1-5, with D possibly TRBD1 on 5 matching bases. This CDR3 comprises 15 residues. Trimming cost V 3 bases and J 6 bases, with 15 bases left between them. Germline lookup yields CDR1 LNHDA and CDR2 SQIVND (reference sequence). The CDR3 nucleotides read TGTGCCAGTAGTATTGAGGGACGGGCGAGTCAGCCCCAGCATTTT. Its protein is CASSIEGRASQPQHF. The whole variable domain, remainder taken from reference TRBV19 and TRBJ1-5, is DGGITQSPKYLFRKEGQNVTLSCEQNLNHDAMYWYRQDPGQGLRLIYYSQIVNDFQKGDIAEGYSVSREKKESFPLTVTSAQKNPTAFYLCASSIEGRASQPQHFGDGTRLSIL.

At least ten counts were recorded for this clonotype. The chain uses TRBV11-3 and TRBJ2-3; D is uncertain. Germline CDR1 SGHNT, CDR2 YENEEA. CDR3 size: 13 residues. Trimming removed 4 bases at V and 4 bases at J, with 9 bases between. The CDR3 protein is CASSSPRADTQYF. DNA of the CDR3: TGTGCCAGCAGCTCCCCCCGGGCAGATACGCAGTATTTT.

This clonotype was observed many times. The rearrangement uses TRBV20-1 and TRBJ2-2; D gene unclear. V was cut by 4 bases and J by 8 bases, with 11 bases left in between. The germline CDR1 and CDR2 sequences are DFQATT and SNEGSKA (reference sequence). The CDR3 contains 12 residues. CDR3 sequence (DNA): TGCAGTGCTAATCCCTCCCTAGGGGAGCTGTTTTTT. As protein: CSANPSLGELFF.

This clonotype was observed at least ten times. The chain uses TRBV3-1 and TRBJ1-1; 8 positions agree with TRBD1. The V gene end was trimmed by 0 bases and the J gene end by 4 bases; junction bases not matched to a gene: 10. CDR1 and CDR2 (germline): LGHDT, YNNKEL (reference sequence). There are 17 residues in the CDR3. Written as DNA, the CDR3 is TGTGCCAGCAGCCAAGATCCCGGACAGGGTGTCGGCACTGAAGCTTTCTTT. Translating gives CASSQDPGQGVGTEAFF.

In its sample, this clonotype was seen many times. The chain is built from TRBV28 and TRBJ2-1, with D possibly being TRBD2 (6 bases). Germline V gene sequence: CDR1 MDHEN, CDR2 SYDVKM. Trimming pared 8 bases from V and 2 bases from J, leaving 19 bases between. The CDR3 extends over 16 amino acids. The CDR3 DNA is TGTGCCAGCCCCCCCTCGACTAGTCGTCCCTACAATGAGCAGTTCTTC. Its translation is CASPPSTSRPYNEQFF.

This clonotype was seen more than once but under ten times. The rearrangement links TRBV19 to TRBJ2-1; TRBD2 agrees at 10 bases. Germline lookup yields CDR1 LNHDA and CDR2 SQIVND (reference sequence). V lost 6 bases to trimming and J lost 7 bases; unmatched junction nucleotides: 12. The CDR3 loop spans 16 amino acids. CDR3 nucleotide sequence: TGTGCCAGTAGCATATTAAAAGCGGGAGGGGGGAATGAGCAGTTCTTC. It codes for CASSILKAGGGNEQFF.

There are many counts of this clonotype. The chain is built from TRBV28 and TRBJ2-1; TRBD2 aligns across 7 bases. The CDR3 is made up of 16 amino acids. V lost 5 bases, J lost 6 bases, and 13 bases stayed unmatched. Per germline, CDR1 MDHEN and CDR2 SYDVKM. The CDR3 protein is CASSRNLAAALNEQFF. The CDR3 DNA reads as TGTGCCAGCAGTAGAAATCTAGCGGCTGCCCTCAATGAGCAGTTCTTC.

This clonotype was found many times. The V gene is TRBV7-2, the J gene TRBJ1-1; no definite D call. V was cut by 4 bases and J by 6 bases, with 12 bases left in between. This CDR3 comprises 13 residues. CDR1 SGHTA and CDR2 FQGNSA come from the germline V gene. The CDR3 DNA sequence: TGTGCCAGCAGCTACAGTCGCCTAGCTGAAGCTTTCTTT. It translates to CASSYSRLAEAFF. The full variable domain, rest sourced from reference TRBV7-2 and TRBJ1-1, is GAGVSQSPSNKVTEKGKDVELRCDPISGHTALYWYRQSLGQGLEFLIYFQGNSAPDKSGLPSDRFSAERTGGSVSTLTIQRTQQEDSAVYLCASSYSRLAEAFFGQGTRLTVV.

The chain couples TRBV20-1 to TRBJ2-6, with no clear D. Between the trimmed V and J ends, which lost 5 bases and 0 bases, there was a span of 8 bases. This CDR3 spans 14 amino acids. Germline V gene lookup returns CDR1 DFQATT and CDR2 SNEGSKA (reference sequence). For the CDR3, the DNA is TGCAGTGCTGGTGGTGGCTCTGGGGCCAACGTCCTGACTTTC. Encoded protein: CSAGGGSGANVLTF.

This clonotype was seen ten or more times. The rearrangement joins TRBV3-1 to TRBJ2-7; TRBD2 is a possible D gene (5 bases). The CDR3 covers 16 residues. Germline loops: CDR1 LGHDT, CDR2 YNNKEL (reference sequence). Trimming stripped 4 bases from V and 2 bases from J, with 18 bases between. This CDR3 is CASSRRRFDTPYEQYF. The CDR3 bases are TGTGCCAGCAGCCGTAGGAGGTTCGACACCCCCTACGAGCAGTACTTC.

This clonotype was seen more than once but under ten times. The rearrangement links TRBV19 to TRBJ2-1, with D unclear. The CDR3 length is 13 residues. Looked up from germline, CDR1 is LNHDA and CDR2 is SQIVND (reference sequence). V was clipped by 4 bases and J by 5 bases, with 9 bases between them. Here the CDR3 DNA reads TGTGCCAGTAGTACGCGGAGCCACAATGAGCAGTTCTTC. Amino acid sequence: CASSTRSHNEQFF.

This clonotype was observed at least ten times. As DNA, the CDR3 is TGCGCCAGCAGCCAAGATGATTTCAGGACAGACGAAGCTTTCTTT. Translating gives CASSQDDFRTDEAFF. The V call is TRBV4-3, the J call TRBJ1-1, with a possible D match to TRBD1 (6 bases). Germline CDR1 is LGHNA and CDR2 is YSLEER. The V end lost 0 bases, the J end lost 8 bases, and 16 bases lay between the germline ends. The CDR3 sequence is 15 residues long.

This clonotype has at least ten counts. In nucleotides, the CDR3 is TGTGCCAGCAGCTTAGACCCCTCCCGTGGGTGGGGCACTGAAGCTTTCTTT. Translating it yields CASSLDPSRGWGTEAFF. The rearrangement joins TRBV11-2 to TRBJ1-1, with D uncertain. The CDR3 extends over 17 amino acids. Trimming pared 0 bases from V and 4 bases from J, leaving 18 bases between. Germline V lookup: CDR1 SGHAT, CDR2 FQNNGV.

This clonotype has a handful of counts. The chain recombines TRBV13 with TRBJ2-5; either TRBD1 or TRBD2 may supply D (6 bases each). Germline V gives CDR1 PRHDT, CDR2 FYEKMQ (reference sequence). With 7 bases removed from V and 4 bases from J, the gap between germline ends came to 16 bases. The CDR3 is 14 residues long. The CDR3 sequence: CASNPVGGVETQYF. The CDR3 coding sequence is TGTGCCAGCAACCCAGTGGGGGGCGTAGAGACCCAGTACTTC.

Many counts were recorded for this clonotype. V usage is TRBV2 and J usage is TRBJ1-1, with D uncertain. This CDR3 spans 13 amino acids. Trimming cost V 6 bases and J 1 base, with 9 bases left between them. Germline values: CDR1 SNHLY, CDR2 FYNNEI. DNA of the CDR3: TGTGCCAGCAGCGCCAGAGAGAACACTGAAGCTTTCTTT. This sequence encodes CASSARENTEAFF.

Ten or more counts support this clonotype. The chain is built from TRBV6-8 and TRBJ2-7; TRBD2 matches 9 bases. The length of the CDR3 is 17 residues. The ends lost 2 bases at V and 0 bases at J; junction bases unmatched: 8. Germline CDR1 reads MNHGY; CDR2 reads SAAAGT. The CDR3 region is CASSYELAGPTSYEQYF. The DNA for the CDR3 is TGTGCCAGCAGTTACGAGCTAGCGGGGCCCACCTCCTACGAGCAGTACTTC.

This clonotype has more than one count but fewer than ten. The chain carries TRBV20-1 and TRBJ1-1; tentative D call: TRBD1 (5 bases). CDR3 length equals 15 residues. The germline CDR1 and CDR2 sequences are DFQATT and SNEGSKA (reference sequence). The germline V and J ends were trimmed by 1 base and 1 base, with 13 bases remaining between them. This CDR3 reads CSARGAQGKNTEAFF. The CDR3 DNA follows: TGCAGTGCTAGAGGGGCCCAGGGAAAGAACACTGAAGCTTTCTTT.

This clonotype was observed at least ten times. The CDR3 spells CASSLPGPNVKNEQYF. The CDR3, as DNA: TGCGCCAGCAGCTTACCGGGACCGAACGTCAAGAACGAGCAGTACTTC. V is TRBV5-1 and J is TRBJ2-7; the D gene could be TRBD1 or TRBD2 (5 bases each). Deletions cut 2 bases from V and 5 bases from J, with 20 bases between. Looked up from germline, CDR1 is SGHRS and CDR2 is YFSETQ. This CDR3 is 16 amino acids long.

On this clonotype itself: A much larger clonotype is one base distant, so this may be a read error. This is likely a read error, given that the CDR3 carries no conserved phenylalanine or tryptophan at its end. The rearrangement joins TRBV28 to TRBJ1-4; unclear D gene. The length of the CDR3 is 15 residues. V lost 2 bases, J lost 5 bases, and 12 bases lay in between. Per germline, CDR1 MDHEN and CDR2 SYDVKM. CDR3 sequence: CASSLRGSGNEKLFS. CDR3 DNA: TGTGCCAGCAGTTTACGAGGGAGTGGGAATGAAAAACTGTTTTCT.

There are many counts of this clonotype. The chain couples TRBV3-1 to TRBJ2-1; D is unresolved. CDR3 length equals 14 residues. V lost 3 bases and J 8 bases, leaving 14 bases between the germline ends. From germline, CDR1 is LGHDT and CDR2 YNNKEL (reference sequence). CDR3 DNA: TGTGCCAGCAGCCAGAGAATGGGCCGGGATGAGCAGTTCTTC. Translation gives CASSQRMGRDEQFF.

This clonotype was counted at least ten times. The chain uses TRBV29-1 and TRBJ2-1, with D perhaps TRBD2 (6 bases). This CDR3 contains 11 residues. Deletions cut 8 bases from V and 4 bases from J, with 9 bases between. CDR1 and CDR2 from the germline V gene are SQVTM and ANQGSEA. CDR3 protein: CSLAEYNEQFF. The CDR3, as DNA: TGCAGCTTAGCGGAGTACAATGAGCAGTTCTTC.

Turning to this clonotype: This clone may be a read error of a much larger clone one base away. The chain couples TRBV30 to TRBJ2-1; the D gene is possibly TRBD2 (5 bases). This CDR3 contains 14 residues. Germline V lookup: CDR1 GTSNPN, CDR2 SVGIG (reference sequence). Between the trimmed V and J ends, which lost 4 bases and 6 bases, there was a span of 16 bases. CDR3: CAWIVLDFANEQFF. In DNA, the CDR3 is TGTGCCTGGATTGTACTGGACTTCGCCAATGAGCAGTTCTTC.

To note about this clonotype: This may arise from a read error, as a much more abundant clone is one base away. This chain joins TRBV7-9 and TRBJ1-5; 7 nucleotides agree with TRBD1. Germline V gene lookup returns CDR1 SEHNR and CDR2 FQNEAQ (reference sequence). There are 15 residues in the CDR3. The CDR3 DNA reads TGTGCCAGCAGAGGAAGGGGGCTCACCAATCAGCCCCGGCATTTT. Protein sequence: CASRGRGLTNQPRHF.